This paragraph reports one T cell receptor (beta chain). Its target is not known. This entry belongs to a study of cytomegalovirus exposure and HLA in healthy donors. Study-wide results and caveats: It was reported that TCR beta sequences correctly inferred the HLA-A and HLA-B alleles for most subjects. HLA restriction was apparent for most CMV-associated TCR beta chains in a later analysis. Some V segments (TRBV6-2 and TRBV6-3 among them) were excluded as indistinguishable.

The PCR employed 60 Vbeta primers together with 13 Jbeta primers. Assay used: immunoSEQ multiplex PCR; TCRdb lists only in-frame clones, some missing. The sample consists of over 150,000 clones, less than 90% of them appearing once. The CDR3 totals 16 residues. Germline V gene lookup returns CDR1 SGHNT and CDR2 YYREEE (reference sequence). Deletions cut 4 bases from V and 6 bases from J, with 22 bases between. The chain joins TRBV5-4 to TRBJ1-1; tentatively, D is TRBD1 (5 bases). Sequencing was done on a sample of PBMCs. This sequence originates from a boy younger than 10 in good health and CMV-seronegative. CDR3 protein: CASSLAPGGPTAEAFF. The CDR3, as DNA: TGTGCCAGCAGCCTGGCCCCGGGGGGTCCTACCGCTGAAGCTTTCTTT.